Listed below are T cell receptor beta chains from one sample, sequenced in a study of blood T cell repertoires in COVID-19. The assay was immunoSEQ multiplex PCR, and TCRdb's table has in-frame clones only and misses some. Of roughly 120,000 clones listed, roughly 85% are singletons. The sample taken for sequencing was peripheral blood. The receptors stem from an elderly woman with COVID-19, enrolled during active disease. Each CDR3 is given with its conserved first and last residue. A D gene is named only where the DNA matches it firmly. Some rows mark clone size as missing; the rest say once, few, many or name a class of expanded clone.

>TRBV7-2|.|TRBJ1-5|.
TGTGCCAGCAGCTCCCTTGCGGTTTATCAGCCCCAGCATTTT
CASSSLAVYQPQHF
>TRBV6-5|.|TRBJ1-2|.
TGTGCCAGCAGTTTGGACACACGAGACTATGGCTACACCTTC
CASSLDTRDYGYTF
>TRBV5-1|.|TRBJ1-4|TRBD1
TGCGCCAGCAGCTTATACGGGACAGGAGGGAATGAAAAACTGTTTTTT
CASSLYGTGGNEKLFF
>TRBV19|few|TRBJ2-7|.
TGTGCCAGTAGTATTTCACAACACTACGAGCAGTACTTC
CASSISQHYEQYF
>TRBV19|.|TRBJ2-3|.
TGTGCCAGTAAGGAGACTTATACTAGCACAGATACGCAGTATTTT
CASKETYTSTDTQYF
>TRBV11-1|once|TRBJ2-2|TRBD2
TGTGCCAGCAGCGGACTAGCGGGAGGGCCCACCGGGGAGCTGTTTTTT
CASSGLAGGPTGELFF
>TRBV21-1|.|TRBJ1-5|.
TGTGCCAGCACTCCCCCATTGGACAGGGGAAGGTATAGCAATCAGCCCCAGCATTTT
CASTPPLDRGRYSNQPQHF
>TRBV4-2|.|TRBJ1-1|.
TGTGCCAGCAGCCAAGAGTGGCAGCGGAACACTGAAGCTTTCTTT
CASSQEWQRNTEAFF
>TRBV19|.|TRBJ1-2|.
TGTGCCAGTCATCGGGGCTATGGCTACACCTTC
CASHRGYGYTF
>TRBV7-2|.|TRBJ1-2|.
TGTGCCAGCAGCGCCTATATGCTGGATGGCTACACCTTC
CASSAYMLDGYTF
>TRBV11-3|once|TRBJ2-1|TRBD1
TGTGCCAGCAGCAACCGGGACAGGTACAATGAGCAGTTCTTC
CASSNRDRYNEQFF
>TRBV4-1|few|TRBJ2-7|TRBD2
TGCGCCAGCAGCCTTACTAGCGGCTCCTACGAGCAGTACTTC
CASSLTSGSYEQYF
>TRBV6-2/TRBV6-3|.|TRBJ1-5|.
TGTGCCAGCAGTCAACTCCCAATCCAGCCCCAGCATTTT
CASSQLPIQPQHF
>TRBV5-8|once|TRBJ1-5|.
TGTGCCAGCAGCACAAGGGGGTTTAGGAATCAGCCCCAGCATTTT
CASSTRGFRNQPQHF
>TRBV7-2|.|TRBJ1-2|.
TGTGCCAGCAGCTTACGGGTCAACTATGGCTACACCTTC
CASSLRVNYGYTF
>TRBV6-5|.|TRBJ2-7|.
TGTGCTAGCAGTTTGGGGCCGGAGCAGTACTTC
CASSLGPEQYF
>TRBV5-1|.|TRBJ2-3|.
TGCGCCAGCAGCCCGAGTCCCCTCCAAGCCGATACGCAGTATTTT
CASSPSPLQADTQYF
>TRBV28|once|TRBJ2-5|TRBD1
TGTGCCAGCAGTTATGACAGGGGGCGCGAAGAGACCCAGTACTTC
CASSYDRGREETQYF
>TRBV6-2/TRBV6-3|.|TRBJ1-1|.
TGTGCCAGCACTTATAGAGAAGGCGGCACTGAAGCTTTCTTT
CASTYREGGTEAFF
>TRBV9|once|TRBJ2-1|.
TGTGCCAGCAGCGTAACTTTTAGCGAGAGAACCTACAATGAGCAGTTCTTC
CASSVTFSERTYNEQFF
>TRBV27|.|TRBJ2-7|.
TGTGCCAGCAGTTTATCGACACGGACTGAGAAGCAGTACTTC
CASSLSTRTEKQYF
>TRBV7-8|.|TRBJ2-7|TRBD2
TGTGCCAGCAGCCTTGGGACTAGCATCTACGAGCAGTACTTC
CASSLGTSIYEQYF
>TRBV15|.|TRBJ1-1|TRBD1
TGTGCCACCAGCCGAGCTCAGGGGGCGGTAGGAACTGAAGCTTTCTTT
CATSRAQGAVGTEAFF
>TRBV3-1/TRBV3-2|once|TRBJ1-1|.
TGTGCCAGCAGCCAAGGACAGCATCATGAAGCTTTCTTT
CASSQGQHHEAFF
>TRBV19|.|TRBJ2-1|TRBD2
TGTGCCAGTAGTACTGGGTCCCCGTGGGGCGGGAGGAATGAGCAGTTCTTC
CASSTGSPWGGRNEQFF
>TRBV12-3/TRBV12-4|.|TRBJ1-2|.
TGTGCCAGCAGTTTCGGGGAAAACTATGGCTACACCTTC
CASSFGENYGYTF
>TRBV14|.|TRBJ2-3|TRBD1
TGTGCCAGCAGCCGGGACAGGGGATTCACAGATACGCAGTATTTT
CASSRDRGFTDTQYF
>TRBV10-3|.|TRBJ2-1|TRBD2
TGTGCCACCAGACGGACTAGCGGTACGATCGCCAATGAGCAGTTCTTC
CATRRTSGTIANEQFF
>TRBV28|.|TRBJ2-7|.
TGTGCCAGCAGTTACCGGGTTGGAGAGCAGTACTTC
CASSYRVGEQYF
>TRBV2|.|TRBJ1-4|.
TGTGCCAGCAGTCTAGGAACCGTGAAAAAACTGTTTTTT
CASSLGTVKKLFF
>TRBV7-2|.|TRBJ1-6|.
TGTGCCAGCAGCTTAGGTTCAGGATATAATTCACCCCTCCACTTT
CASSLGSGYNSPLHF
>TRBV9|.|TRBJ2-2|.
TGTGCCAGTCGGAGGGACAGAGTGAACACCGGGGAGCTGTTTTTT
CASRRDRVNTGELFF
>TRBV7-9|.|TRBJ1-5|TRBD1
TGTGCCAGCAGCTTAGCGACAGGGGGCGTCCAGCCCCAGCATTTT
CASSLATGGVQPQHF
>TRBV7-2|.|TRBJ2-1|.
TGTGCCAGCAGCTCGTCAGACTATCGGAAGTTCTTC
CASSSSDYRKFF
>TRBV27|.|TRBJ2-2|TRBD1
TGTGCCAGCGGACAGGGGTACACCGGGGAGCTGTTTTTT
CASGQGYTGELFF
>TRBV19|.|TRBJ1-5|TRBD1
TGTGCCAGTAGTACAACAGGGGGCAATCAGCCCCAGCATTTT
CASSTTGGNQPQHF
>TRBV19|.|TRBJ1-6|TRBD1
TGTGCCAGCTACCGGGACAGCTATAATTCACCCCTCCACTTT
CASYRDSYNSPLHF
>TRBV9|.|TRBJ1-1|TRBD1
TGTGCCAGCAGCGGAGGGGGCAGGAACACTGAAGCTTTCTTT
CASSGGGRNTEAFF
>TRBV19|once|TRBJ1-2|TRBD1
TGTGCCAGTAGTCCGACAGGGTCCCACAACTATGGCTACACCTTC
CASSPTGSHNYGYTF
>TRBV4-1|.|TRBJ1-1|.
TGCGCCAGCAGCCAAGGAGTGGACACTGAAGCTTTCTTT
CASSQGVDTEAFF
>TRBV5-1|.|TRBJ2-7|TRBD2
TGCGCCAGCAGCGACGGGGGGACTATAGACTACGAGCAGTACTTC
CASSDGGTIDYEQYF
>TRBV6-2/TRBV6-3|.|TRBJ2-5|.
TGTGCCAGCAGTTACGATCCCACGGGAGCGGAGACCCAGTACTTC
CASSYDPTGAETQYF
>TRBV7-3|.|TRBJ2-1|.
TGTGCCAGCAGCGCCCTCTGGAGCTCCTACAATGAGCAGTTCTTC
CASSALWSSYNEQFF
>TRBV21-1|.|TRBJ2-3|.
TGTGCCAGCAGCAAAACGCGATTCTTAGCGAGAAAGAGAGATACGCAGTATTTT
CASSKTRFLARKRDTQYF
>TRBV6-6|.|TRBJ2-7|.
TGTGCCAGCAGCCTTGGGGGCGGCGGGAGTTACGAGCAGTACTTC
CASSLGGGGSYEQYF
>TRBV18|.|TRBJ1-2|.
TGTGCCAGCTCGGCCAGCGACAGTCGCGGCTACACCTTC
CASSASDSRGYTF
>TRBV9|once|TRBJ2-7|.
TGTGCCAGCAGCGTAGCCGGCAGCGCAAACTACGAGCAGTACTTC
CASSVAGSANYEQYF
>TRBV9|few|TRBJ2-2|.
TGTGCCAGCGCCGAGGGCCTGAACACCGGGGAGCTGTTTTTT
CASAEGLNTGELFF
>TRBV11-2|.|TRBJ2-1|TRBD2
TGTGCCAGCAGTCGACTAGCGGGATACAATGAGCAGTTCTTC
CASSRLAGYNEQFF
>TRBV6-5|.|TRBJ1-2|TRBD1
TGTGCCAGCAGACGACAGGGAGGCTACACCTTC
CASRRQGGYTF
>TRBV6-2/TRBV6-3|once|TRBJ2-5|.
TGTGCCAGCAGTTACGGATCTTGGGGGGGCGCGGATTCGGAGACCCAGTACTTC
CASSYGSWGGADSETQYF
>TRBV9|.|TRBJ1-4|TRBD1
TGTGCCAGCAGCGGGGGACAGCAGCTAGGTGAAAAACTGTTTTTT
CASSGGQQLGEKLFF
>TRBV7-9|once|TRBJ2-4|TRBD2
TGTGCCAGCAGCACCAGCGGGGCTACTAGGGCGATGAACTTC
CASSTSGATRAMNF